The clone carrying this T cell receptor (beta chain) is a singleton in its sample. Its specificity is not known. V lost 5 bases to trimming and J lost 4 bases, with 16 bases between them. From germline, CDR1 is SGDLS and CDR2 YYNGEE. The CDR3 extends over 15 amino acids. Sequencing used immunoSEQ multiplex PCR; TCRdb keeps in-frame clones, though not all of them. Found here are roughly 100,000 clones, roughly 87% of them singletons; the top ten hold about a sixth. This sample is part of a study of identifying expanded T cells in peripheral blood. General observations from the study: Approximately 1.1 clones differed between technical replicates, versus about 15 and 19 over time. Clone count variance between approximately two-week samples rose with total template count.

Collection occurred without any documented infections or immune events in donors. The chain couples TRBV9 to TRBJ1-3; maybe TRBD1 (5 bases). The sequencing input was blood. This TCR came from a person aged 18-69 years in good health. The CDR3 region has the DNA TGTGCCAGCAGACCCTCAGAGGGGTCCGGAAACACCATATATTTT. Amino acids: CASRPSEGSGNTIYF.